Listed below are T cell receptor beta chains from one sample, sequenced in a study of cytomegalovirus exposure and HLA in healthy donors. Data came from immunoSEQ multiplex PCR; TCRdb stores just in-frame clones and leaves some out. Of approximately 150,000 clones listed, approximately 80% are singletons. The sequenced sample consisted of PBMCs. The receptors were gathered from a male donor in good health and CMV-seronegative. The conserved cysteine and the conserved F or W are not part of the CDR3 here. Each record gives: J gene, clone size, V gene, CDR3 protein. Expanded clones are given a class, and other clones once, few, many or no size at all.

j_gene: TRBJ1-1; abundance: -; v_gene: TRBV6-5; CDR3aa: ASRSSTEAF
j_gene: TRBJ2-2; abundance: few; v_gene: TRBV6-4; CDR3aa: ASSDSGIAGGGTGELF
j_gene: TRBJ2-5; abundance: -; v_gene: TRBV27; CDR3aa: ASTKTQTSGQETQY
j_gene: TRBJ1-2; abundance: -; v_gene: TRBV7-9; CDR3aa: ASSLGQAPQANYGYT
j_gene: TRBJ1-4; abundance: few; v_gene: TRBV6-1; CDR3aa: ASRETHSYEKLF
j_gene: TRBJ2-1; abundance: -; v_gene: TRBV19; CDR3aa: ASQSSRTSYNEQF
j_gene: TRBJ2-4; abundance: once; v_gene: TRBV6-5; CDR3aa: ASSSPAVDIQY
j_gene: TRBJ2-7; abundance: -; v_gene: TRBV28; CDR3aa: ASSTPRSSGRGPGNEQY
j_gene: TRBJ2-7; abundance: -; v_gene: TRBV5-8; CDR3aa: ASSLRTGSYEQY
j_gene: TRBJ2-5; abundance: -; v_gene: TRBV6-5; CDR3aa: ASSYGTDEWETQY
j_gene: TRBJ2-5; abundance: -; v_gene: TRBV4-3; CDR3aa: ASSQDGTGVETQY
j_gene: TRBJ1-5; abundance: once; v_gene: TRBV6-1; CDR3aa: ASSVLARPAQH
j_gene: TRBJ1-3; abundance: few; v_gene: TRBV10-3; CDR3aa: AISESAGSGNTIY
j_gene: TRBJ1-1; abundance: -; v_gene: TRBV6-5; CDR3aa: ASSPTATEAF
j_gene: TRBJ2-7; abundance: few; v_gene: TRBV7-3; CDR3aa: ASSSRPGTGVIEQY
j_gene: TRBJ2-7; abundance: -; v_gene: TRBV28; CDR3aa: ASSPLRQGLGYEQY
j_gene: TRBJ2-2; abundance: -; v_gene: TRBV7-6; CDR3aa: ASSFAGATGELF
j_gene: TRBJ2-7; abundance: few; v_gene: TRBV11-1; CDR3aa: ASSLDTGDYEQY
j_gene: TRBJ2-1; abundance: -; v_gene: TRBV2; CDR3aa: ASSTGLAVYNEQF
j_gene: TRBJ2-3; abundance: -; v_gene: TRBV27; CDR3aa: ASSPTSGETDTQY
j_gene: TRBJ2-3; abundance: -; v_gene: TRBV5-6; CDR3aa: ASSLAAGFTDTQY
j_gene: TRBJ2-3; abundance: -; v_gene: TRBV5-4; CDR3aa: ASSFKGLSTDTQY
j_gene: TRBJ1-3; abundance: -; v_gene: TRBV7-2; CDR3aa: ASSSTGTVGNTIY
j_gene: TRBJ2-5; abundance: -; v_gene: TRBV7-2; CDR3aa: ASSISGSGQETQY
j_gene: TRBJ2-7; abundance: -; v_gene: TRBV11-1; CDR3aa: ASSLQGGAYEQY
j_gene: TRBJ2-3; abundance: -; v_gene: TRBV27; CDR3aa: ASSWGAGSTDTQY
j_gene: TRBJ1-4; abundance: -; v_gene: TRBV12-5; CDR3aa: ASGGTPLGRATNEKLF
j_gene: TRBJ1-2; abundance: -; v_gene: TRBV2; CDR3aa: ASSESGRASTYGYT
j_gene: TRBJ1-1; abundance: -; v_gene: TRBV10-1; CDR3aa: ASRGGTEAF
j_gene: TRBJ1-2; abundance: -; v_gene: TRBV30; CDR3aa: AWSDSRGPEYT
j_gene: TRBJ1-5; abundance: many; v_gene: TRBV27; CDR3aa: ASSVGLHQPQH
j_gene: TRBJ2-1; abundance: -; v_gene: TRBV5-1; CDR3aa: ASSLALDSVFLEQF
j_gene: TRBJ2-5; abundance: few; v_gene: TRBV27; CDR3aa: ASSPLGSSGQETQY
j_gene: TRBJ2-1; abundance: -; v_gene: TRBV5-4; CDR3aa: ASSFSTDPYEQF
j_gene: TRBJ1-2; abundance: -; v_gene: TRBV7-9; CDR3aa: ASSLDSYGYT
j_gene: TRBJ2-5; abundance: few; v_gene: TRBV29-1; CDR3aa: SVEWGGLETQY
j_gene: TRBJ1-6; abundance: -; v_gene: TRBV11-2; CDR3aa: ASSLGGWGHHNSPLH
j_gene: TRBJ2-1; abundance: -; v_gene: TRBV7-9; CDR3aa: ASSLAGGARHGMF
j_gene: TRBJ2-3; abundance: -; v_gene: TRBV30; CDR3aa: AWSSRDRVSDTQY
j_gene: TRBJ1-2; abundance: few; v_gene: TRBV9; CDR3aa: ASSSTPQERWSYGYT
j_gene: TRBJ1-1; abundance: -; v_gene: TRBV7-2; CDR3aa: ASSFRVNTEAF
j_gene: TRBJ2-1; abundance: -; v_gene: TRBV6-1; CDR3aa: ASRRDGYNEQF
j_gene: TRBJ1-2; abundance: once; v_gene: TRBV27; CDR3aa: ASSLYGGMLRGYT
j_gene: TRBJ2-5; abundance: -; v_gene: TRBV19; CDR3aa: ASSPSGAGETQY
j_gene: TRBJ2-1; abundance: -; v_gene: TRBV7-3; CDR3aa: ASSSSLSSYNEQF
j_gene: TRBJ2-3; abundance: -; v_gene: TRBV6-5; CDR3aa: ASSSLLAGVVDTQY